These T cell receptor beta chains were read from a single sample in a study of metastatic and nonmetastatic thyroid tumors. TCRdb reprocessed the PCR reads using MiXCR. The data contain about 18,000 clones, more than 30% of them singletons. Sequencing input: tumor tissue. All receptors come from a male donor with papillary thyroid cancer or a benign thyroid nodule (not recorded which). Some clones in this sample may be carry-over from other donors' samples. The CDR3 runs from the conserved cysteine through the conserved F or W. The D gene is left open where the match is weak. Expanded clones get a size class; other rows say once, few or many, or leave the size out.

d_gene | j_gene | abundance | v_gene | CDR3nt | CDR3aa
NA | TRBJ1-2 | medium-sized | TRBV7-3 | TGTGCCAGCAGCGCCAAGGACGGCTATGGCTACACCTTC | CASSAKDGYGYTF
NA | TRBJ2-7 | few | TRBV6-2/TRBV6-3 | TGTGCCAGCAGTCAGTCGTTCCCCTACGAGCAGTACTTC | CASSQSFPYEQYF
TRBD2 | TRBJ2-1 | many | TRBV7-9 | TGTGCCAGCAGCTATATAGGTCTAGCGGGCGGTGAGCAGTTCTTC | CASSYIGLAGGEQFF
TRBD1 | TRBJ2-1 | NA | TRBV2 | TGTACCAGCAGGCACCCGGGACAGGGGCCTCGGGCTGAGCAGTTCTTC | CTSRHPGQGPRAEQFF
TRBD2 | TRBJ2-4 | NA | TRBV12-3/TRBV12-4 | TGTGCCAGCAGTTTTTCTAGCGGGAGATGGTTCTTC | CASSFSSGRWFF
TRBD1 | TRBJ2-7 | NA | TRBV19 | TGTGCCAGTAGTACCCTGACAGGGGTCGAGCAGTACTTC | CASSTLTGVEQYF
NA | TRBJ2-2 | many | TRBV6-5 | TGTGCCAGCAGTTACCGGACAGCGAGTATGGGCCTCACCGGGGAGCTGTTTTTT | CASSYRTASMGLTGELFF
NA | TRBJ2-7 | few | TRBV6-1 | TGTGCCAGCAGTGCTGTCGGGACCTCTGTCTCCTACGAGCAGTACTTC | CASSAVGTSVSYEQYF
TRBD1 | TRBJ1-3 | NA | TRBV5-1 | TGCGCCAGCAGCTCGTTGACAGGGGGACATGGAAACACCATATATTTT | CASSSLTGGHGNTIYF
NA | TRBJ2-1 | many | TRBV4-2 | TGTGCCAGCAGCCAACACCGACAGGACAATGAGCAGTTCTTC | CASSQHRQDNEQFF
NA | TRBJ1-1 | medium-sized | TRBV19 | TGTGCCAGTACCCTAGGGCCATCGAACACTGAAGCTTTCTTT | CASTLGPSNTEAFF
NA | TRBJ1-2 | NA | TRBV4-3 | TGCGCCAGCAGCCAGGAACAGGGCGAATATGGCTACACCTTC | CASSQEQGEYGYTF
NA | TRBJ1-1 | many | TRBV14 | TGTGCCAGCAGCCCACAGGGCATGAACACTGAAGCTTTCTTT | CASSPQGMNTEAFF
TRBD1 | TRBJ1-2 | few | TRBV6-1 | TGTGCCAGCCATCAGCCCGGGACAGGAAGACACTATGGCTACACCTTC | CASHQPGTGRHYGYTF
NA | TRBJ2-3 | few | TRBV24-1 | TGTGCCACCAGCCCCACCGTGACATGGGCCCTAGATACGCAGTATTTT | CATSPTVTWALDTQYF
NA | TRBJ2-2 | NA | TRBV3-1 | TGTGCCAGCAGCCAAGGTTCTGGCGGGGAGCTGTTTTTT | CASSQGSGGELFF
TRBD1 | TRBJ2-7 | many | TRBV7-3 | TGTGCCAGCAGCTTAGGGACAGGGCTCGAGCAGTACTTC | CASSLGTGLEQYF
TRBD1 | TRBJ2-5 | NA | TRBV3-1 | TGTGCCAGTACTCTGGGACAGCAAGAGACCCAGTACTTC | CASTLGQQETQYF
NA | TRBJ2-3 | many | TRBV3-1 | TGTGCCAGCAGCCAAGATCCAGGGGGGGGCACAGATACGCAGTATTTT | CASSQDPGGGTDTQYF
TRBD2 | TRBJ2-3 | NA | TRBV20-1 | TGCAGTGCTAGAGGGCTGACTAGCGGGGGGTCCGATACGCAGTATTTT | CSARGLTSGGSDTQYF
TRBD1 | TRBJ1-1 | NA | TRBV6-2/TRBV6-3 | TGTGCCAGCAGTTACGGAGAGACAGGGCGAGCTTTCTTT | CASSYGETGRAFF
TRBD2 | TRBJ2-1 | many | TRBV4-1 | TGCGCCAGCAGCCAATCCTTAGCGGGAGTGCCCGGGGTTGAGCAGTTCTTC | CASSQSLAGVPGVEQFF
TRBD2 | TRBJ2-1 | NA | TRBV7-2 | TGTGCCAGCAGCTTAGCGGGAGGGAACAATGAGCAGTTCTTC | CASSLAGGNNEQFF
TRBD1 | TRBJ2-5 | many | TRBV11-2 | TGTGCCAGCAGCTTAAGGGACAGGGATTGGGAGACCCAGTACTTC | CASSLRDRDWETQYF
TRBD1 | TRBJ1-1 | many | TRBV5-4 | TGTGCCAGCAGCTTGGGTGGGACAGGTTCGAACACTGAAGCTTTCTTT | CASSLGGTGSNTEAFF
NA | TRBJ2-2 | NA | TRBV5-1 | TGCGCCAGCAGGGGGCCCAGTACCGGGGAGCTGTTTTTT | CASRGPSTGELFF
NA | TRBJ1-2 | medium-sized | TRBV30 | TGTGCCTGGAGCTCAAACTATGGCTACACCTTC | CAWSSNYGYTF
NA | TRBJ2-2 | medium-sized | TRBV28 | TGTGCCAGCAGTCGACAGGTTTACACCGGGGAGCTGTTTTTT | CASSRQVYTGELFF
TRBD2 | TRBJ2-7 | few | TRBV7-2 | TGTGCCAGCAGCCGGTACGGGGGGGGCGCCTACGAGCAGTACTTC | CASSRYGGGAYEQYF
NA | TRBJ2-7 | NA | TRBV7-2 | TGTGCCAGCAGCGCGCGGACATCCGGTTCCTACGAGCAGTACTTC | CASSARTSGSYEQYF
NA | TRBJ1-5 | many | TRBV27 | TGTGCCAGCAGTTTGTACACGGGGGGCGATCAGCCCCAGCATTTT | CASSLYTGGDQPQHF
NA | TRBJ1-1 | NA | TRBV18 | TGTGCCAGCTCACCATTACAGGCGAACACTGAAGCTTTCTTT | CASSPLQANTEAFF
TRBD2 | TRBJ2-7 | NA | TRBV28 | TGTGCCAGCAGTTCTGGTACTAGCGGGATCTCCTACGAGCATTACTTC | CASSSGTSGISYEHYF
TRBD2 | TRBJ2-2 | NA | TRBV12-3/TRBV12-4 | TGTGCCAGCACCCCCTTCCGGGGGGGTTACACCGGTGAGCTGTTTTTT | CASTPFRGGYTGELFF
NA | TRBJ1-2 | few | TRBV6-1 | TGTGCAGGAAACCGAGACAGAAACTATGGCTACACCTTC | CAGNRDRNYGYTF
NA | TRBJ1-1 | medium-sized | TRBV20-1 | TGCAGTGCTAGAGAGGTGGAATCTTTCACTGAAGCTTTCTTT | CSAREVESFTEAFF
NA | TRBJ1-2 | many | TRBV3-1 | TGTGCCAGCAGCCAAGGCGACATAGCAGACTATGGCTACACCTTC | CASSQGDIADYGYTF
NA | TRBJ1-1 | many | TRBV9 | TGTGCCAGCAGCGTAGACCTACGGAACACTGAAGCTTTCTTT | CASSVDLRNTEAFF
NA | TRBJ2-7 | medium-sized | TRBV6-1 | TGTGCCAGCAGACAGACTAGTGCCGAGCAGTACTTC | CASRQTSAEQYF
TRBD2 | TRBJ2-2 | once | TRBV20-1 | TGCAGTGCTAGATATCGGGCTAGCGGCACCGGGGAGCTGTTTTTT | CSARYRASGTGELFF
NA | TRBJ2-2 | NA | TRBV11-2 | TGTGCCAGCAGCTTAGAGGAGTACGCGAACACCGGGGAGCTGTTTTTT | CASSLEEYANTGELFF
NA | TRBJ2-7 | medium-sized | TRBV11-2 | TGTGCCAGCAGTCTTAACCTCAACCTGGTTGGGGAGCAGTACTTC | CASSLNLNLVGEQYF
NA | TRBJ2-5 | NA | TRBV27 | TGTGCCAGCAGTTTATTCACACAGGGAGGAGAGAACCAGTACTTC | CASSLFTQGGENQYF
NA | TRBJ1-4 | NA | TRBV20-1 | TGCAGTGCTAGAGATCTAGGGTTCAGGGAAAAACTGTTTTTT | CSARDLGFREKLFF
TRBD1 | TRBJ1-1 | medium-sized | TRBV20-1 | TGCAGTGCTACCCGTCCTTGGACAGGGGACGGAAACACTGAAGCTTTCTTT | CSATRPWTGDGNTEAFF
TRBD1 | TRBJ1-6 | many | TRBV4-1 | TGCGCCAGCAGCCAACAGACAGGGGGTTTCGATTCACCCCTCCACTTT | CASSQQTGGFDSPLHF
NA | TRBJ2-1 | NA | TRBV11-3 | TGTGCCAGCATCTTTTCCGGTGGTGTCTATGATCAGTTCTTC | CASIFSGGVYDQFF
NA | TRBJ2-7 | once | TRBV20-1 | TGCAGTGCCGCGACAGACATCTCCTACGAGCAGTACTTC | CSAATDISYEQYF
NA | TRBJ1-6 | NA | TRBV5-1 | TGCGCCAGCAGCTTCCAGACGACGGGGGTTTCACCCCTCCACTTT | CASSFQTTGVSPLHF
NA | TRBJ1-6 | many | TRBV7-8 | TGTGCCAGCAGCTTAGGGGGAGTGAATTCACCCCTCCACTTT | CASSLGGVNSPLHF
NA | TRBJ2-3 | NA | TRBV12-3/TRBV12-4 | TGTTCCAGCAGTTCCCTGGGGAGCGAAGACCATTGCACAGATACGCAGTATTTT | CSSSSLGSEDHCTDTQYF
NA | TRBJ1-5 | NA | TRBV20-1 | TGCAGTGCAAAGAGTGGGGGCTCCCCGAATCAGCCCCAGCATTTT | CSAKSGGSPNQPQHF
NA | TRBJ1-1 | many | TRBV6-1 | TGTGCCAGCAGTCAGTACACTGAAGCTTTCTTT | CASSQYTEAFF